This TCR beta chain was recovered during a study of CD8+CD57+ T cells in acquired aplastic anemia. Whole-study context: The DNA of sorted CD4+ and CD8+ cells averaged around 3 ug. Study-level results: Twenty-nine shared CD8+ CDR3s appeared highly expressed within patients' immunodominant clones.

Patients picked for sequencing had shown CD8+CD57+ cell expansion detected by flow cytometry. Severe acquired aplastic anemia was present in all patients. The table lists this clonotype with a few counts. Antigen specificity is unknown. The CDR3 consists of 16 residues. Germline-derived CDR1 and CDR2 are LGHDT and YNNKEL (reference sequence). The V end lost 0 bases, the J end lost 2 bases, and 10 bases lay between the germline ends. CDR3 and TCR beta VDJ profiling relied on a genomic DNA template. MiXCR, applied by TCRdb to the reads, yields one record per CDR3 protein. The sample has some 160,000 distinct CDR3 sequences; around 48% are singletons.

Input material: sorted CD4+, CD8+, or CD8+CD57+ T cells (not recorded which) from PBMCs. The clonotype was recovered from a human donor with aplastic anemia. This chain links TRBV3-1 with TRBJ1-4; D unresolved. For the CDR3, the DNA is TGTGCCAGCAGCCAAGATTGGAGCGCGACTAATGAAAAACTGTTTTTT. Residues: CASSQDWSATNEKLFF. Full variable domain (outside the CDR3, taken from reference TRBV3-1 and TRBJ1-4): DTAVSQTPKYLVTQMGNDKSIKCEQNLGHDTMYWYKQDSKKFLKIMFSYNNKELIINETVPNRFSPKSPDKAHLNLHINSLELGDSAVYFCASSQDWSATNEKLFFGSGTQLSVL.